This paragraph reports one TCR beta chain. Its antigen is currently unknown. TCRdb recomputed calls from the reads with MiXCR, one row per CDR3 protein. The sample holds approximately 500,000 distinct CDR3 sequences; 16% are singletons and the top ten take about 24%. Deletions cut 4 bases from V and 5 bases from J, with 15 bases between. This CDR3 contains 14 residues. Germline CDR1 and CDR2: SGHDT and YYEEEE. The sample belongs to a study of T cell repertoires in cytomegalovirus infection. Findings and limits, study-wide: Dominant in the ex vivo response were TCR beta clonotypes restricted by HLA-C and specific for CMV.

J is TRBJ2-5 and V is TRBV5-6; weak D call: TRBD1 (5 bases). The clonotype originates from a human donor in good health (CMV status not recorded). Some clones in this sample may be carry-over from other donors' samples. The sequencing sample was made of CD8+ T cells from PBMCs. In nucleotides, the CDR3 is TGTGCCAGCAGCCAGGGCTGGGGAATCGAGACCCAGTACTTC. This codes for CASSQGWGIETQYF.